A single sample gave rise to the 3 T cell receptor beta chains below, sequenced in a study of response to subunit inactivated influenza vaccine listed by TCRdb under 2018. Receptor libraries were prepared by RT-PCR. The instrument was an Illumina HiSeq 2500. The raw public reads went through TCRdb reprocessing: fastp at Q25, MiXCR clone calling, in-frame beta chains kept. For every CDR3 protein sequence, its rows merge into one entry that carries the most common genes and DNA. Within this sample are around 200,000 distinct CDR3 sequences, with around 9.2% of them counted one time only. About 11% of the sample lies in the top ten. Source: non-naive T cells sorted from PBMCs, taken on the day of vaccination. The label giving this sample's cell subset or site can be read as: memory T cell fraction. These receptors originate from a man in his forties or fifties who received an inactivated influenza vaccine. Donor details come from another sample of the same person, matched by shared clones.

CDR3 region: CATSRGNGELFF. CDR3 DNA sequence: TGTGCCACCAGCAGAGGGAACGGGGAGCTGTTTTTT. J is TRBJ2-2 and V is TRBV15; D call uncertain. V dropped 1 base and J dropped 7 bases, with 4 bases sitting between them. CDR3 size: 12 residues. The germline CDR1 and CDR2 sequences are LNHNV and YYDKDF (reference sequence).

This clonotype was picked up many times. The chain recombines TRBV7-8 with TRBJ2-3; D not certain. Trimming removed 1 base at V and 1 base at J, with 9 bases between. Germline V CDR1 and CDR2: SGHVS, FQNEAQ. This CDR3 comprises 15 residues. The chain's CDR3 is CASSLDRQRTDTQYF. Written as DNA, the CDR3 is TGTGCCAGCAGCTTAGACCGGCAGCGCACAGATACGCAGTATTTT.

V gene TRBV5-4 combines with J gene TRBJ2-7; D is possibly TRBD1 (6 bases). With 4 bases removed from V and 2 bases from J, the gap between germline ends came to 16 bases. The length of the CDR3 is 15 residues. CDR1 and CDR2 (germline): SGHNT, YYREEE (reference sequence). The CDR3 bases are TGTGCCAGCAGCACTGGACAGAGGAATCCCTACGAGCAGTACTTC. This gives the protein CASSTGQRNPYEQYF.